The subject of this entry is one T cell receptor (beta chain). The antigen is undetermined. This sample is drawn from a study of shared clonotypes between healthy human individuals. Study-level findings and limits: Read depth was anticipated to influence clonotype sharing among donors.

Execution of the assay was at deep level. Generated by immunoSEQ multiplex PCR, the TCRdb table keeps only in-frame clones and is missing some. The profile shows approximately 1,500,000 clones, around 98% of them singletons. The length of the CDR3 is 13 residues. The germline V gene encodes CDR1 SGHAT and CDR2 FQNNGV. V gave up 0 bases and J gave up 11 bases, with 14 bases separating them. Sequencing used naive CD4+ T cells sorted from blood. The subset here: CD45RA+ positively selected. The chain couples TRBV11-2 to TRBJ2-7; D might be TRBD1 (5 bases). The clonotype originates from a man younger than 45 in good health. CDR3 in amino acids: CASSLDQGPGKYF. The DNA of the CDR3 is TGTGCCAGCAGCTTAGATCAAGGGCCAGGGAAGTACTTC.